Included here is one T cell receptor (beta chain) sequence, with context. CDR1 and CDR2 (germline): LNHDA, SQIVND (reference sequence). V lost 9 bases, J lost 0 bases, and 8 bases stayed unmatched. This CDR3 spans 16 amino acids. These data originate in a study of T cell responses to AZD1222 COVID-19 vaccine. This table comes from immunoSEQ multiplex PCR, and its TCRdb copy is limited to in-frame clones, with some not included. The sample contains under 200,000 clones, roughly 92% of which appear only once. This chain links TRBV19 with TRBJ2-2, with 9 bases matching TRBD2. This TCR was sampled from an adult who received the MenACWY meningococcal vaccine as a control. This specimen was peripheral blood, taken 28 days after the second dose of the MenACWY control vaccine. CDR3 sequence (DNA): TGTGCCAGCGACACTAGCGGGCACTCGAACACCGGGGAGCTGTTTTTT. This codes for CASDTSGHSNTGELFF.